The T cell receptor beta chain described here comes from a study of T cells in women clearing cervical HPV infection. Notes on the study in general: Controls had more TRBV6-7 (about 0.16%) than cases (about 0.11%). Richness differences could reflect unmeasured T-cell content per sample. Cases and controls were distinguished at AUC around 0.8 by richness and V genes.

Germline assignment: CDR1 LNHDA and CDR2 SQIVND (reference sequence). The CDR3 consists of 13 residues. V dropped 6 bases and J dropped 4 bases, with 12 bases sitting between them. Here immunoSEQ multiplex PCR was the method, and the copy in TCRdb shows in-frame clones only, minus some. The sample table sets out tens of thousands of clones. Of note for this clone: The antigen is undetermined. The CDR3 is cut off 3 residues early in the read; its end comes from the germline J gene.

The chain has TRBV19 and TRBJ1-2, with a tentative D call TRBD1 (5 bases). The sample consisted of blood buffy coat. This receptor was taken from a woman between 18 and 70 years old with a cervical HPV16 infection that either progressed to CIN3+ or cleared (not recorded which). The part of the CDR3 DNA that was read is TGTGCCAGTAGGCCGGGACTGACCTATGGC. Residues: CASRPGLTYG. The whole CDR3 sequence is CASRPGLTYGYTF.